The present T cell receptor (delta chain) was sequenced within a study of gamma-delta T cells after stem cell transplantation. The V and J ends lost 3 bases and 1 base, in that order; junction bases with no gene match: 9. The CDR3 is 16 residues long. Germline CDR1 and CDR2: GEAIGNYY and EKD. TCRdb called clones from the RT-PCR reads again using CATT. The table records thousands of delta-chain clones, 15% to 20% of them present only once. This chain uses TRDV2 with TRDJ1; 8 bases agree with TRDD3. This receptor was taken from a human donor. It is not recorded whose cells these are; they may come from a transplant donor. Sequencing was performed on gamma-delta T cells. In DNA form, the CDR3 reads TGTGCCTGTGACCCAGTTACTGGGGGCAGCACCGATAAACTCATCTTT. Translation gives CACDPVTGGSTDKLIF.